Listed here are 5 T cell receptor beta chains from one sample, sequenced in a study of blood T cell repertoires in COVID-19. The protocol was immunoSEQ multiplex PCR, while the TCRdb copy is restricted to in-frame clones and leaves out a portion. The table has just over 250,000 clones, around 89% seen once. Sample: peripheral blood. All receptors come from a man aged 60 to 75 who had recovered from COVID-19.

The sample holds one count of this clone. The genes are TRBV25-1 and TRBJ1-1; D possibly corresponds to TRBD1 (5 bases). CDR1 and CDR2 (germline): MGHDK, SYGVNS. This CDR3 is built from 14 residues. Trimming took off 1 base at V and 1 base at J, with 7 bases between the two ends. The CDR3 nucleotides are TGTGCCAGCAGTGAATGGGGCGGGAACACTGAAGCTTTCTTT. Translated, it gives CASSEWGGNTEAFF.

The chain couples TRBV19 to TRBJ2-7; 7 bases align to TRBD1. Germline CDR1 reads LNHDA; CDR2 reads SQIVND (reference sequence). This CDR3 has 15 amino acids. V was pared by 5 bases and J by 1 base, with 8 bases of the junction left unmatched. The CDR3, as DNA: TGTGCCAGTAGTCCTCGGGACAGTCCTTCCTACGAGCAGTACTTC. This encodes CASSPRDSPSYEQYF.

Many counts were recorded for this clone. The J gene is TRBJ2-1, the V gene TRBV5-4; D is uncertain. Trimming stripped 1 base from V and 6 bases from J, with 8 bases between. From germline, CDR1 is SGHNT and CDR2 YYREEE (reference sequence). This CDR3 is built from 13 residues. The CDR3 here is CASSLPGINEQFF. DNA for the CDR3: TGTGCCAGCAGCTTGCCAGGCATCAATGAGCAGTTCTTC.

The rearrangement uses TRBV27 and TRBJ2-5, with TRBD1 matching over 9 bases. CDR1 and CDR2 from the germline V gene are MNHEY and SMNVEV (reference sequence). V was pared by 4 bases and J by 5 bases, with 5 bases of the junction left unmatched. CDR3 length: 14 residues. The DNA of the CDR3 is TGTGCCAGCAGTTCCGGACAGGGGTTGGAGACCCAGTACTTC. Translating it yields CASSSGQGLETQYF.

The gene calls are TRBV6-5 and TRBJ2-5, with D possibly matching TRBD1 (6 bases). CDR3 length equals 13 residues. Germline assignment: CDR1 MNHEY and CDR2 SVGAGI. Trimming pared 2 bases from V and 4 bases from J, leaving 8 bases between. The CDR3 sequence is CASSYRGGETQYF. CDR3 bases: TGTGCCAGCAGTTACAGAGGGGGAGAGACCCAGTACTTC.